Given below is one T cell receptor (beta chain) in context. No antigen is known for it. TCRdb keeps only in-frame clones here, not all; method: immunoSEQ multiplex PCR. The sample yields more than 65,000 clones, 70% to 90% seen once. CDR1 SGHRS and CDR2 YFSETQ come from the germline V gene. The CDR3 extends over 16 amino acids. The trim removed 4 bases at V and 2 bases at J, leaving 7 bases unmatched. This specimen comes from a study of vaccination effects on CD4 cells after COVID-19. The study's findings and limits: Substantial clonal contraction characterized both infection- and vaccine-induced clones late after vaccination.

Sequencing was preceded by expansion of antigen-specific CD4+ T cells with viral peptide pools in the ViraFEST assay. When less than 11 days of culture had elapsed, CD4+ T cells were isolated. Participants were given two doses of BNT162b2 or mRNA-1273 vaccine. The healthy vaccine recipients, who had no prior SARS-CoV-2 infection, showed negative nucleocapsid antibodies. The researchers cultured approximately 2 million PBMC per well with 8 to 10 IU/ml IL-2 and 8 to 10 ug/ml peptides. Half-medium replacement with IL-2 medium occurred on days 3 and 7. The V and J genes are TRBV5-1 and TRBJ1-3; TRBD1 matches 9 bases. Here the sequenced sample was CD4+ T cells from PBMCs cultured with HCoV-229E spike peptides, taken after COVID-19 vaccination. This TCR was sampled from a human donor who received a COVID-19 vaccine. The CDR3: CASSQTGGRAGNTIYF. The DNA for the CDR3 is TGCGCCAGCAGCCAGACAGGGGGGAGAGCTGGAAACACCATATATTTT.